Sequencing of this T cell receptor beta chain was carried out in a study of monozygotic twins with inflammatory bowel disease. A total RNA quantity of around 3.5 ug went into each TCR library. During cDNA synthesis, UMIs that each contained a 6-nucleotide sample barcode were added by means of template switching. Using the 5' RACE reads, TCRdb records one entry per CDR3 protein without DNA. Its clone listing holds approximately 330,000 distinct CDR3 sequences. Comments on this clonotype: Its antigen remains unknown.

Study-level results: Evidence failed to back one strong IBD-linked signal or clonotype. Relative to healthy twins, IBD patients had fewer clonotypes in common with others, a gap that was especially apparent with disease activity.

This TCR was recovered from a human donor with ulcerative colitis or Crohn's disease, or a healthy co-twin of an affected twin (not recorded which). The source material was blood.

CDR3 protein: CSAGGDRVDGYGYTF. The V call is TRBV20-1, the J call TRBJ1-2; TCRdb designates TRBD1, a call that cannot be tested without DNA. Germline V CDR1 and CDR2: DFQATT, SNEGSKA (reference sequence). The CDR3 totals 15 residues.